Here is one T cell receptor beta chain with its context. Its antigen is unidentified. The CDR3 loop spans 14 amino acids. The germline CDR1 and CDR2 sequences are SGHRS and YFSETQ. V was shortened by 3 bases and J by 4 bases, with 13 bases between the two germline ends. The sample originates from a study of cytomegalovirus exposure and HLA in healthy donors. The PCR used 60 Vbeta and 13 Jbeta primers. Authors' data handling: Some 9.9 million shared chains were among approximately 80 million unique TCR beta chains counted in a later analysis. Assay used: immunoSEQ multiplex PCR; TCRdb lists only in-frame clones, some missing. The DNA was the basis for D and trimming; V, J and clone size are from that table. Of 250,000 to 350,000 clones listed, around 66% are singletons. Study findings and constraints: Sequencing had likely introduced a cluster of highly shared sequence variants as an artifact. The investigators catalogued 164 TCR beta chains as cytomegalovirus-associated. By HLA locus, TCR association rates varied in a later analysis, with DRB1 showing the most and HLA-C the fewest.

The source of this sequence is a female donor in good health and CMV-seronegative. The sample taken for sequencing was PBMCs. This chain joins TRBV5-1 and TRBJ2-5; TRBD2 might be the D (6 bases). CDR3: CASSYGGGGETQYF. Written as DNA, the CDR3 is TGCGCCAGCAGCTACGGGGGAGGTGGAGAGACCCAGTACTTC.